A single sample gave rise to the 2 T cell receptor beta chains below, sequenced in a study of blood T cell repertoires in COVID-19 (dated by TCRdb to 2020 to 2021). Libraries came from the immunoSEQ multiplex PCR assay. What TCRdb holds here is the immuneACCESS table cut down to in-frame rearrangements. Part of the clones is not present; checked against another copy, under half of the missing clones reflect an unresolved V gene, and the others are unexplained. A total of about 300,000 clones appear in this sample, around nine tenths of them only once. Jointly, the top ten make up 1.5% to 2% of the sample. Sample: peripheral blood. These receptors were taken from a woman in her twenties or thirties with COVID-19, enrolled during active disease.

The rearrangement links TRBV4-2 to TRBJ2-5; D gene unclear. V lost 0 bases to trimming and J lost 1 base, with 6 bases between them. The germline CDR1 and CDR2 sequences are LGHNA and YNFKEQ. This CDR3 is built from 14 residues. CDR3 region: CASSQDPRQETQYF. CDR3 sequence (DNA): TGTGCCAGCAGCCAAGATCCTCGCCAAGAGACCCAGTACTTC.

This clone was seen once. The chain joins TRBV6-4 to TRBJ1-1; TRBD1 is a possible D gene (5 bases). This CDR3 is built from 13 residues. Germline V CDR1 and CDR2: MRHNA, SNTAGT. Trimming cost V 5 bases and J 4 bases, with 11 bases left between them. The CDR3 DNA follows: TGTGCCAGCAGTCAGGGATTCGGCACTGAAGCTTTCTTT. Protein sequence: CASSQGFGTEAFF.